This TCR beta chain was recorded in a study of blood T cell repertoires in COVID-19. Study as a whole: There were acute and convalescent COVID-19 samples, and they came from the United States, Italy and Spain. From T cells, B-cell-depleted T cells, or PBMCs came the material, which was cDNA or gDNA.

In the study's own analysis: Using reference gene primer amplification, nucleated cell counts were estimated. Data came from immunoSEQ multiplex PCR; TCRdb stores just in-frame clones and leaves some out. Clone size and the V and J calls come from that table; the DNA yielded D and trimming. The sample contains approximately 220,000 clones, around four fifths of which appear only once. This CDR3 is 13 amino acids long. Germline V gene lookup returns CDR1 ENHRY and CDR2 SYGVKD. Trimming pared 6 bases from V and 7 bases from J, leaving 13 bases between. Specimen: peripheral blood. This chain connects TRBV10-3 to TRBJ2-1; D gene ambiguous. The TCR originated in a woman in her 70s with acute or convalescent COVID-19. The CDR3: CAISAGSENEQFF. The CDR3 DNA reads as TGTGCCATCAGCGCCGGGTCGGAAAATGAGCAGTTCTTC.